This entry is about one TCR beta chain. The source of the sample is a study of blood T cell repertoires in COVID-19. Study overall: T cells, B-cell-depleted T cells, or PBMCs supplied cDNA or gDNA.

TCRdb keeps only in-frame clones here, not all; method: immunoSEQ multiplex PCR. The sample contains some 180,000 clones, 85% to 90% of which appear only once. This clonotype originated in a middle-aged man who had recovered from COVID-19. Sequenced input: PBMCs or T cells enriched from blood (not recorded which).

The CDR3 here is CAWSSGNSPLHF. The DNA of the CDR3 is TGTGCCTGGAGTTCAGGGAACTCACCCCTCCACTTT. This sequence joins TRBV30 and TRBJ1-6; a weak D match, TRBD1 (5 bases). Trimming pared 2 bases from V and 10 bases from J, leaving 9 bases between. The CDR3 loop spans 12 amino acids. The germline V gene has CDR1 GTSNPN and CDR2 SVGIG (reference sequence).